This T cell receptor beta chain is drawn from a study of blood T cell repertoires in COVID-19. Across the study: Researchers got acute and convalescent COVID-19 samples from the United States, Italy and Spain. Sample material is recorded as cDNA or gDNA derived from T cells, B-cell-depleted T cells, or PBMCs.

Germline CDR1 is MNHEY and CDR2 is SVGEGT. The CDR3 runs 15 residues. Trimming removed 6 bases from V and 0 bases from J, with 12 bases in between. Original handling: Reference gene primer amplification gave nucleated cell count estimates. TCRdb keeps only in-frame clones here, not all; method: immunoSEQ multiplex PCR. For V, J and clone size, that table is used; D and trimming come from the DNA. The sample has about 12,000 clones; 75% to 85% are singletons. The clonotype comes from a human donor in a cohort sampled during active COVID-19. This rearrangement joins TRBV6-2 or TRBV6-3 to TRBJ1-3; D is unclear. The sequencing input was peripheral blood. The CDR3 bases are TGTGCCAGCAGCAGTGCGGGCAGCTCTGGAAACACCATATATTTT. This gives the protein CASSSAGSSGNTIYF.